A selection of T cell receptor beta chains follows, all from one sample in a study of blood T cell repertoires in COVID-19. Generated by immunoSEQ multiplex PCR, the TCRdb table keeps only in-frame clones and is missing some. Of roughly 250,000 clones in the sample, around four fifths were seen once. Sample: peripheral blood. The receptors were sampled from a man aged 45-65 years with acute or convalescent COVID-19. Both conserved end residues are part of each CDR3. Fields, in order: CDR3 protein, CDR3 DNA, D gene, J gene, clone size, V gene. The D gene is left open where the match is weak. Rows may omit the clone size; those that give it use once, few, many or a size class.

CASSLPYTGTQYF | TGTGCCAGCAGCCTCCCGTACACGGGGACCCAGTACTTC | . | TRBJ2-5 | . | TRBV14
CASSRDYTEAFF | TGTGCCAGCAGTCGGGACTACACTGAAGCTTTCTTT | . | TRBJ1-1 | . | TRBV28
CASSPGTTYGYTF | TGTGCCAGCAGCCCCGGGACTACTTATGGCTACACCTTC | . | TRBJ1-2 | . | TRBV12-3/TRBV12-4
CASSSGISYEQYF | TGTGCCAGCAGTTCCGGGATCTCCTACGAGCAGTACTTC | . | TRBJ2-7 | . | TRBV27
CASSLYRGGYQETQYF | TGCGCCAGCAGCTTGTACAGGGGAGGTTACCAAGAGACCCAGTACTTC | . | TRBJ2-5 | . | TRBV5-1
CASSPYLAGIYNEQFF | TGTGCCAGCAGCCCCTACCTAGCGGGCATATACAATGAGCAGTTCTTC | TRBD2 | TRBJ2-1 | once | TRBV11-3
CASSTRGGSTDTQYF | TGTGCCAGCAGCACACGGGGGGGGAGCACAGATACGCAGTATTTT | TRBD2 | TRBJ2-3 | . | TRBV13
CASSRLDTNSPLHF | TGCGCCAGCAGCCGGTTGGACACAAATTCACCCCTCCACTTT | . | TRBJ1-6 | . | TRBV4-1
CAISDLQGMSEAFF | TGTGCCATCAGTGATTTACAGGGGATGTCTGAAGCTTTCTTT | TRBD1 | TRBJ1-1 | . | TRBV10-3
CASSDNSNSPLHF | TGTGCCAGCTCAGACAACAGCAATTCACCCCTCCACTTT | . | TRBJ1-6 | . | TRBV18
CASTPTSGGSSYEQYF | TGCGCCAGCACTCCTACTAGCGGGGGCTCCTCGTACGAGCAGTACTTC | TRBD2 | TRBJ2-7 | . | TRBV5-1
CASSRPLGQGTDTQYF | TGTGCCAGCAGCCGCCCTCTGGGACAGGGAACAGATACGCAGTATTTT | TRBD1 | TRBJ2-3 | once | TRBV16
CAGSRDSGNTIYF | TGTGCCGGCTCTCGGGACTCTGGAAACACCATATATTTT | . | TRBJ1-3 | . | TRBV6-5
CASSPPLEQYF | TGTGCCAGCAGCCCTCCGTTGGAGCAGTACTTC | . | TRBJ2-7 | . | TRBV21-1
CASSLTGPGANVLTF | TGTGCCAGCAGCTTAACCGGTCCCGGGGCCAACGTCCTGACTTTC | . | TRBJ2-6 | . | TRBV7-9
CASSLYGTGATNEKLFF | TGTGCCAGTAGCCTATACGGGACAGGGGCAACTAATGAAAAACTGTTTTTT | TRBD1 | TRBJ1-4 | . | TRBV19
CASSFARMAVEAFF | TGTGCCAGCAGTTTCGCCAGGATGGCAGTCGAAGCTTTCTTT | . | TRBJ1-1 | . | TRBV28
CASSQAALRSEKLFF | TGTGCCAGCAGCCAAGCCGCTCTTCGGAGTGAAAAACTGTTTTTT | . | TRBJ1-4 | . | TRBV14
CASASLSGSYEQYF | TGTGCCAGTGCATCCTTATCAGGGTCCTACGAGCAGTACTTC | . | TRBJ2-7 | . | TRBV19
CASSLPTGERDYGYTF | TGCGCCAGCAGCTTACCAACAGGGGAGAGGGACTATGGCTACACCTTC | TRBD1 | TRBJ1-2 | . | TRBV5-1
CASSETSGYYNEQFF | TGTGCCAGCAGCGAGACTAGCGGGTACTACAATGAGCAGTTCTTC | TRBD2 | TRBJ2-1 | . | TRBV7-3
CASSQDRGKNTIYF | TGTGCCAGCAGCCAAGATCGGGGAAAGAACACCATATATTTT | . | TRBJ1-3 | . | TRBV3-1/TRBV3-2
CSVQNSEQFF | TGCAGCGTTCAAAATAGTGAGCAGTTCTTC | . | TRBJ2-1 | . | TRBV29-1
CASSPTGSKGEKLFF | TGTGCCAGCAGTCCCACAGGAAGCAAGGGAGAAAAACTGTTTTTT | . | TRBJ1-4 | . | TRBV6-4
CASSLSPPTGLNTEAFF | TGTGCCAGCAGCCTAAGTCCCCCGACAGGGCTTAACACTGAAGCTTTCTTT | TRBD1 | TRBJ1-1 | few | TRBV28
CANEKIHRDRGEKLFF | TGCGCCAACGAGAAAATCCACCGGGACAGAGGTGAAAAACTGTTTTTT | TRBD1 | TRBJ1-4 | . | TRBV5-1
CASSIGLQGAMTEAFF | TGTGCCAGTAGTATAGGATTACAGGGGGCAATGACTGAAGCTTTCTTT | TRBD1 | TRBJ1-1 | once | TRBV19
CASSPGQLGTEAFF | TGCGCCAGCAGCCCGGGACAGCTGGGAACTGAAGCTTTCTTT | TRBD1 | TRBJ1-1 | . | TRBV5-1
CATQGTGSNTEAFF | TGTGCCACCCAGGGTACAGGGTCGAACACTGAAGCTTTCTTT | . | TRBJ1-1 | . | TRBV24-1